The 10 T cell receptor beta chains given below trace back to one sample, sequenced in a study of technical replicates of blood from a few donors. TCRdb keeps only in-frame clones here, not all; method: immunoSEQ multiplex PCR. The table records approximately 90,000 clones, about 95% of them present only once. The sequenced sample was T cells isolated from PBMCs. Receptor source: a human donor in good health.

The CDR3 sequence is CASSPSGGGTDTQYF. CDR3 DNA: TGTGCCAGCAGCCCAAGCGGGGGGGGAACAGATACGCAGTATTTT. The V gene is TRBV4-2, the J gene TRBJ2-3; 10 bases map to TRBD2. With V trimmed by 4 bases and J by 3 bases, 4 bases remained unmatched. Germline CDR1 and CDR2: LGHNA and YNFKEQ. There are 15 residues in the CDR3.

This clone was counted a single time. CDR3 sequence: CATTRDWGYNEQFF. In nucleotides, the CDR3 is TGTGCCACCACCCGGGACTGGGGCTACAATGAGCAGTTCTTC. This chain connects TRBV15 to TRBJ2-1, with D possibly matching TRBD2 (6 bases). Germline lookup yields CDR1 LNHNV and CDR2 YYDKDF (reference sequence). CDR3 size: 14 residues. V was trimmed by 7 bases and J by 3 bases, leaving 13 bases between them.

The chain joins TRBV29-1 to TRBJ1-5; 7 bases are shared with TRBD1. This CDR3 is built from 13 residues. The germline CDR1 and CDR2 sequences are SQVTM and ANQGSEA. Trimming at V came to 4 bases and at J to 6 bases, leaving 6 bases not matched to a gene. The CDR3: CSVVPGGGQPQHF. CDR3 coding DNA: TGCAGCGTTGTACCAGGGGGAGGTCAGCCCCAGCATTTT. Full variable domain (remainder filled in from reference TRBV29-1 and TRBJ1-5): SAVISQKPSRDICQRGTSLTIQCQVDSQVTMMFWYRQQPGQSLTLIATANQGSEATYESGFVIDKFPISRPNLTFSTLTVSNMSPEDSSIYLCSVVPGGGQPQHFGDGTRLSIL.

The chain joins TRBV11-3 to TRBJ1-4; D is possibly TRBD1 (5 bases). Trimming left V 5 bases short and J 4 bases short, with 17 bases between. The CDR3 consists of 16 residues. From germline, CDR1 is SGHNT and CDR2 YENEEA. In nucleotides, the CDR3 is TGTGCCAGCAGCACCAGGTCCGGGGGTGGTAATGAAAAACTGTTTTTT. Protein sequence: CASSTRSGGGNEKLFF.

The CDR3 DNA reads TGTGCCATCAGTGAACCAACGGGACAAGTCCCCTACAATGAGCAGTTCTTC. This gives the protein CAISEPTGQVPYNEQFF. V and J are TRBV10-3 and TRBJ2-1; weak D call: TRBD1 (6 bases). Germline CDR1 is ENHRY and CDR2 is SYGVKD. The CDR3 loop spans 17 amino acids. Between the trimmed V and J ends, which lost 3 bases and 2 bases, there was a span of 17 bases.

The CDR3 DNA is TGCGCCAGCAGCGCGGGACAGGGAGACACCGGGGAGCTGTTTTTT. Translation: CASSAGQGDTGELFF. V and J are TRBV5-1 and TRBJ2-2, with 9 bases aligning to TRBD1. The CDR3 contains 15 residues. CDR1 and CDR2 from the germline V gene are SGHRS and YFSETQ. After removal of 4 bases from V and 3 bases from J, the junction contained 4 bases not matched to a gene.

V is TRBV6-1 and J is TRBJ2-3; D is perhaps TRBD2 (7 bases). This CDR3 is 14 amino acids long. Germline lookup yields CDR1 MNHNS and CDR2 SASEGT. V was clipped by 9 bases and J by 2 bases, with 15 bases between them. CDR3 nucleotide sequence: TGTGCCAGTAGGGGGGGAAGCACCACAGATACGCAGTATTTT. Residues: CASRGGSTTDTQYF.

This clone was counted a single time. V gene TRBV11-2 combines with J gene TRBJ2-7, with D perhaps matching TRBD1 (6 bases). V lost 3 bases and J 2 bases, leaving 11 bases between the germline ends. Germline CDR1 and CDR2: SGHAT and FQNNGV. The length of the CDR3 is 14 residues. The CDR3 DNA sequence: TGTGCCAGCAGCTTCTCCAGGGGCGCCTACGAGCAGTACTTC. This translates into CASSFSRGAYEQYF.

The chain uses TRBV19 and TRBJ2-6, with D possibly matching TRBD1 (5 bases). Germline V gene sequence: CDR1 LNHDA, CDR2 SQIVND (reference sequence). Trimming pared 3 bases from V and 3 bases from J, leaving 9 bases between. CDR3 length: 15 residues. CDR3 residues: CASSILGVGANVLTF. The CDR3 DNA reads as TGTGCCAGTAGTATTTTAGGGGTTGGGGCCAACGTCCTGACTTTC. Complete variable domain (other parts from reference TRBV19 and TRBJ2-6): DGGITQSPKYLFRKEGQNVTLSCEQNLNHDAMYWYRQDPGQGLRLIYYSQIVNDFQKGDIAEGYSVSREKKESFPLTVTSAQKNPTAFYLCASSILGVGANVLTFGAGSRLTVL.

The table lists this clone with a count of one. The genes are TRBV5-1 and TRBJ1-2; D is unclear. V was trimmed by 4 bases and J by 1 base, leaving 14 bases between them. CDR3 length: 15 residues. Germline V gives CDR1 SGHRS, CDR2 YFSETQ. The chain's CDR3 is CASSPTGGDNYGYTF. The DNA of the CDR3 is TGCGCCAGCAGCCCGACCGGCGGGGATAACTATGGCTACACCTTC.